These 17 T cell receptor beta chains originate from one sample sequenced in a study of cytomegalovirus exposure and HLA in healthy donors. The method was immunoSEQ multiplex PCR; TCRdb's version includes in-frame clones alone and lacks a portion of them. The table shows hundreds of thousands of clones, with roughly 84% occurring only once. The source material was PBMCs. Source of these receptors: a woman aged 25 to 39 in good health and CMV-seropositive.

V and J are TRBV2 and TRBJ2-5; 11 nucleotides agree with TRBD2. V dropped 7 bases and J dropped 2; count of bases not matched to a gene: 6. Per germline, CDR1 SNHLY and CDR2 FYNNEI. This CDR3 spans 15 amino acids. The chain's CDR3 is CASIMRLAGQETQYF. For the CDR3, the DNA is TGTGCCAGCATCATGAGACTAGCGGGACAAGAGACCCAGTACTTC.

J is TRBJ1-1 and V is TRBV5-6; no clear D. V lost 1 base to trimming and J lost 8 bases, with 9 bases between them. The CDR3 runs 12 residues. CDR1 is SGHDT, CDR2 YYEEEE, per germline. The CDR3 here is CASSLFPEEAFF. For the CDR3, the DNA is TGTGCCAGCAGCTTGTTTCCAGAAGAAGCTTTCTTT.

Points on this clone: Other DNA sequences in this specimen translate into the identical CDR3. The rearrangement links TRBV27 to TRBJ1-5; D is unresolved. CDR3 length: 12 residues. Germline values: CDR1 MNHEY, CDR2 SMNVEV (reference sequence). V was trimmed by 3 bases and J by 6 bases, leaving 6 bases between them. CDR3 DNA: TGTGCCAGCAGTTTTCGGGGTCAGCCCCAGCATTTT. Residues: CASSFRGQPQHF.

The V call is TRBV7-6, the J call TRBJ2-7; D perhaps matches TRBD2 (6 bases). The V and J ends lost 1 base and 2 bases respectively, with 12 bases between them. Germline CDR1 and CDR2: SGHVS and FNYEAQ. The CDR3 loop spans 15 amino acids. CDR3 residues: CASSLGGSGTYEQYF. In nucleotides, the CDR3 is TGTGCCAGCAGCTTAGGGGGTAGCGGTACCTACGAGCAGTACTTC.

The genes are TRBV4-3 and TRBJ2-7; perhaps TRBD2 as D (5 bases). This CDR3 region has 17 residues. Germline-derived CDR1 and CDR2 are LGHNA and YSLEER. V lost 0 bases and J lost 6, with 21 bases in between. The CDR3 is CASSQEIERPSGFEQYF. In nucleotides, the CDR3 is TGCGCCAGCAGCCAAGAAATTGAGCGGCCTTCGGGTTTCGAGCAGTACTTC.

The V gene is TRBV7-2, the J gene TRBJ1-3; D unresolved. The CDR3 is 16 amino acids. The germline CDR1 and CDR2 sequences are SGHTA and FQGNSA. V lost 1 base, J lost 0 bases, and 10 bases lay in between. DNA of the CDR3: TGTGCCAGCAGCTTAGTGGCGGTGGGCTCTGGAAACACCATATATTTT. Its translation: CASSLVAVGSGNTIYF.

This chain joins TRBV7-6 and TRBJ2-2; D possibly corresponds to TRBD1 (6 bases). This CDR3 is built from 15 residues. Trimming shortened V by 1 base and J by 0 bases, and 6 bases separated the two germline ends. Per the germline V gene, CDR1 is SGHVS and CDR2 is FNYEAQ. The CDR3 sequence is CASSLGTANTGELFF. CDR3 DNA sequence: TGTGCCAGCAGCTTAGGGACAGCGAACACCGGGGAGCTGTTTTTT.

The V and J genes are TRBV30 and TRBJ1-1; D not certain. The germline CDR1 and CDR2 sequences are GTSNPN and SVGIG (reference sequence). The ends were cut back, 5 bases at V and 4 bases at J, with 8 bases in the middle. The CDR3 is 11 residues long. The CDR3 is CAWFIGTEAFF. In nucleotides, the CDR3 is TGTGCCTGGTTCATCGGCACTGAAGCTTTCTTT.

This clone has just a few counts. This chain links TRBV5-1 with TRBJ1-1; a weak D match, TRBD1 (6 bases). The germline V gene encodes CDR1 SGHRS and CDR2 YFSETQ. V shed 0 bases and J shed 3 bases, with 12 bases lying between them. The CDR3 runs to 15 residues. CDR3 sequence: CASSLAPGAYTEAFF. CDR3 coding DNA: TGCGCCAGCAGCTTGGCCCCGGGGGCGTACACTGAAGCTTTCTTT.

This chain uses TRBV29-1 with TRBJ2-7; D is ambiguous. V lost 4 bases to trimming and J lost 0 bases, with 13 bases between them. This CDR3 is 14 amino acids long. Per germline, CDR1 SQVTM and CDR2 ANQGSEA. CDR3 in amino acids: CSVAGGRGSYEQYF. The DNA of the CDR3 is TGCAGCGTTGCGGGTGGCCGCGGCTCCTACGAGCAGTACTTC.

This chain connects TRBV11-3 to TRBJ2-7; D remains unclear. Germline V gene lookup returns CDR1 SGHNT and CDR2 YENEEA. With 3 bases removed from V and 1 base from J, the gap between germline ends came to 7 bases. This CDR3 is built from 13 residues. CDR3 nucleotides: TGTGCCAGCAGCTTGTATTCTTCCTACGAGCAGTACTTC. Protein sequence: CASSLYSSYEQYF.

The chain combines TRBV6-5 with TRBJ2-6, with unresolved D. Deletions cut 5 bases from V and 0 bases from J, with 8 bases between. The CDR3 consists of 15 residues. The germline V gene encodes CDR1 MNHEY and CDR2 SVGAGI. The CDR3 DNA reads TGTGCCAGCAGTCGGCAGGACTCTGGGGCCAACGTCCTGACTTTC. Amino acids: CASSRQDSGANVLTF.

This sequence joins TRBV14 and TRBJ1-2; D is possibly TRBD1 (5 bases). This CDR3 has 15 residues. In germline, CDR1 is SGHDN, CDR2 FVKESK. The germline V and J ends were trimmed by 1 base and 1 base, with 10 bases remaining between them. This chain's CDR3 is CASSQGGGDNYGYTF. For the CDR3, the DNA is TGTGCCAGCAGCCAAGGTGGAGGGGATAACTATGGCTACACCTTC.

CDR3 sequence reads: CASSLGTAGNTIYF. CDR3 coding DNA: TGTGCCAGCAGCCTAGGGACAGCTGGAAACACCATATATTTT. The genes are TRBV9 and TRBJ1-3; 7 bases match TRBD1. Germline V lookup: CDR1 SGDLS, CDR2 YYNGEE. The CDR3 is 14 residues long. V lost 4 bases and J lost 2; bases outside the gene matches: 3.

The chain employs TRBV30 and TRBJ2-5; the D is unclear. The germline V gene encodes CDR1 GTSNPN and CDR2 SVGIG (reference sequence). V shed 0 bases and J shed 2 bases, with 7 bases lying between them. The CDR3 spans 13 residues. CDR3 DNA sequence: TGTGCCTGGAGTGTATCACCTCAAGAGACCCAGTACTTC. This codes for CAWSVSPQETQYF.

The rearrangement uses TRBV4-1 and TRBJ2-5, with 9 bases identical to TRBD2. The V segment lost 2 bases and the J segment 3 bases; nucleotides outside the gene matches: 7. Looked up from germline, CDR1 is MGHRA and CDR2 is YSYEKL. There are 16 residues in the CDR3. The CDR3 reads CASSQPAAGGEETQYF. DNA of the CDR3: TGCGCCAGCAGCCAACCCGCGGCGGGAGGGGAAGAGACCCAGTACTTC.

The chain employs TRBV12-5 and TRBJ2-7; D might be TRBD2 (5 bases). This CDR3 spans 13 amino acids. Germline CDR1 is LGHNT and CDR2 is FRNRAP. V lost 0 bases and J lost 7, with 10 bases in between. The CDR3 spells CASGLVVGGEQYF. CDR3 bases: TGTGCTAGTGGTTTGGTTGTGGGCGGGGAGCAGTACTTC.